Listed here are 15 T cell receptor beta chains from one sample, sequenced in a study of beta chain features in type 1 diabetes (dated by TCRdb to the late 2010s). To prepare the library, the immunoSEQ multiplex PCR assay was applied. The entire isolated RNA was reverse transcribed using the High Capacity cDNA Reverse Transcription Kit, and thus expressed TCRB transcripts were sequenced. Sourced from immuneACCESS, this table was stored by TCRdb with only in-frame sequences that have V and J called. A share of the clones is absent; for the studies checked, an unresolved V gene accounts for under half, and the remainder has no known explanation. This sample holds 350,000 to 400,000 clones; about 15% were observed only once. Approximately 0.02% of the sample lies in the top ten. Sequenced sample: naive CD4+ T cells from blood. This specimen's cell subset or site label, per the study, means: true naive CD4+ T cells. The receptor set was obtained from a woman between 18 and 29 years old in good health.

The chain uses TRBV30 and TRBJ2-3; D not resolved. Germline V lookup: CDR1 GTSNPN, CDR2 SVGIG (reference sequence). The CDR3 loop spans 12 amino acids. V was cut by 7 bases and J by 0 bases, with 8 bases left in between. In DNA, the CDR3 is TGTGCCTTCGCGGTTAGCACAGATACGCAGTATTTT. Residues: CAFAVSTDTQYF.

This clone was seen only a few times. This chain uses TRBV30 with TRBJ2-3; 9 bases fit TRBD1. V lost 3 bases to trimming and J lost 0 bases; unmatched junction nucleotides: 1. The CDR3 runs 14 residues. Germline V gives CDR1 GTSNPN, CDR2 SVGIG (reference sequence). The CDR3 loop is CAWRDRGSTDTQYF. CDR3 in DNA: TGTGCCTGGAGGGACAGGGGTAGCACAGATACGCAGTATTTT.

The chain combines TRBV7-2 with TRBJ2-5; D is perhaps TRBD1 (7 bases). Germline lookup yields CDR1 SGHTA and CDR2 FQGNSA. The CDR3 sequence is 18 residues long. V lost 4 bases, J lost 1 base, and 22 bases lay in between. CDR3 bases: TGTGCCAGCAGCTCAAGGAGGAAGGAGGGGGCGAGCCAAGAGACCCAGTACTTC. Its protein product is CASSSRRKEGASQETQYF.

This chain joins TRBV19 and TRBJ2-3; D possibly corresponds to TRBD1 (5 bases). The length of the CDR3 is 13 residues. Germline values: CDR1 LNHDA, CDR2 SQIVND (reference sequence). The ends were cut back, 7 bases at V and 6 bases at J, with 14 bases in the middle. The chain's CDR3 is CASKAGSSDTQYF. The CDR3, as DNA: TGTGCCAGTAAGGCAGGGTCGTCGGATACGCAGTATTTT.

V and J are TRBV6-5 and TRBJ2-5; TRBD2 matches at 7 bases. CDR1 is MNHEY and CDR2 is SVGAGI in the germline V gene. V gave up 2 bases and J gave up 4 bases; unmatched junction bases: 4. The CDR3 consists of 14 residues. CDR3 amino acids: CASSYPERGETQYF. Written as DNA, the CDR3 is TGTGCCAGCAGTTACCCGGAGCGGGGAGAGACCCAGTACTTC.

The rearrangement uses TRBV30 and TRBJ2-5, with 7 bases matching TRBD1. Germline CDR1 GTSNPN, CDR2 SVGIG (reference sequence). V lost 2 bases, J lost 5 bases, and 8 bases stayed unmatched. This CDR3 is 14 amino acids long. CDR3 sequence: CAWSLRGRGETQYF. The CDR3 DNA is TGTGCCTGGAGTTTAAGGGGGCGTGGGGAGACCCAGTACTTC.

The chain has TRBV29-1 and TRBJ2-5; D ambiguous. The V and J ends lost 4 bases and 2 bases respectively, with 11 bases between them. Germline CDR1 reads SQVTM; CDR2 reads ANQGSEA. The CDR3 totals 13 residues. CDR3: CSVAQRQQETQYF. The CDR3 DNA follows: TGCAGCGTTGCCCAGAGACAACAAGAGACCCAGTACTTC.

This clone was detected a few times. This chain connects TRBV7-2 to TRBJ2-2; TRBD1 aligns across 7 bases. Trimming removed 2 bases from V and 1 base from J; junction bases left unmatched: 7. The CDR3 has 17 residues. CDR1 is SGHTA and CDR2 is FQGNSA in the germline V gene. CDR3 loop: CASSLKLGTVNTGELFF. CDR3 DNA: TGTGCCAGCAGCTTAAAGCTGGGGACAGTGAACACCGGGGAGCTGTTTTTT.

This clone has just a few counts. CDR3 coding DNA: TGTGCCAGCAGCAAAGCCTTGAGCTCCTACGAGCAGTACTTC. Amino acid sequence: CASSKALSSYEQYF. The chain recombines TRBV4-2 with TRBJ2-7; no reliable D call. Trimming took 5 bases from V and 0 from J, leaving 11 bases between them. CDR1 is LGHNA and CDR2 is YNFKEQ in the germline V gene. The CDR3 length is 14 residues.

In this sample, this clone turned up a few times. The genes are TRBV29-1 and TRBJ2-1; TRBD2 matches 7 bases. The trim removed 7 bases at V and 4 bases at J, leaving 10 bases unmatched. The CDR3 loop spans 14 amino acids. Germline V gives CDR1 SQVTM, CDR2 ANQGSEA. The CDR3 DNA follows: TGCAGCGGCGACCTAGCGGCGGATTACAATGAGCAGTTCTTC. Protein: CSGDLAADYNEQFF.

The rearrangement uses TRBV11-3 and TRBJ1-2; a weak D match, TRBD1 (6 bases). The CDR3 consists of 12 residues. V was shortened by 5 bases and J by 5 bases, with 9 bases between the two germline ends. Germline-derived CDR1 and CDR2 are SGHNT and YENEEA. The CDR3 protein is CASSLDRYGYTF. As DNA, the CDR3 is TGTGCCAGCAGCCTGGACAGATATGGCTACACCTTC.

This clone has only a few counts. The rearrangement joins TRBV28 to TRBJ2-7, with 8 nucleotides matching TRBD2. This CDR3 has 15 amino acids. Trimming took 3 bases from V and 9 from J; bases not matched to a gene: 13. CDR1 and CDR2 (germline): MDHEN, SYDVKM. DNA of the CDR3: TGTGCCAGCAGTTTCGCACTAGCGGTCTACGTTTGGCAGTACTTC. This gives the protein CASSFALAVYVWQYF.

This clone was seen a handful of times. The chain combines TRBV2 with TRBJ1-1; D may be TRBD1 (5 bases). V lost 7 bases to trimming and J lost 2 bases, with 14 bases between them. CDR1 and CDR2 (germline): SNHLY, FYNNEI. The CDR3 extends over 14 amino acids. The DNA for the CDR3 is TGTGCCAGCACACTTCAGGGCCCCAACACTGAAGCTTTCTTT. Protein sequence: CASTLQGPNTEAFF.

This clone was counted a few times. This sequence joins TRBV30 and TRBJ2-5, with TRBD1 matching 7 bases. The J segment lost 3 bases and the V segment lost 0 bases, leaving 10 bases of the junction unmatched. CDR3 length: 16 residues. From germline, CDR1 is GTSNPN and CDR2 SVGIG (reference sequence). The CDR3 sequence is CAWSVWATGKKETQYF. For the CDR3, the DNA is TGTGCCTGGAGTGTATGGGCGACAGGGAAAAAAGAGACCCAGTACTTC.

The sample holds a few counts of this clone. V is TRBV7-9 and J is TRBJ2-1; 9 nucleotides match TRBD2. Germline V lookup: CDR1 SEHNR, CDR2 FQNEAQ (reference sequence). V shed 1 base and J 4 bases; nucleotides not matched to a gene: 8. The CDR3 runs to 17 residues. In DNA, the CDR3 is TGTGCCAGCAGCTTAGTATCGGGCACTAGCGGGTACAATGAGCAGTTCTTC. Translation gives CASSLVSGTSGYNEQFF.